This T cell receptor (beta chain) was captured by sequencing in a study of Tregs in tolerant kidney transplant recipients. TCRdb keeps only in-frame clones here, not all; method: immunoSEQ multiplex PCR. The sample lists about 120,000 clones; 92% were seen once. Regarding the study as a whole: Expanding Tregs on activated donor B cells appeared to best identify donor-specific TCRbeta clones.

Germline loops: CDR1 MNHNS, CDR2 SASEGT. After removal of 8 bases from V and 4 bases from J, the junction contained 10 bases not matched to a gene. The CDR3 runs to 15 residues. In regard to this clone: Its antigen remains unknown.

The TCR was taken from a human donor in good health. The genes are TRBV6-1 and TRBJ2-1; the match to TRBD2 covers 8 bases. The sample was CD4+ T cells from blood. The CDR3 nucleotides read TGTGCCAGCTTGGACAAAGCGGGGGTTTACAATGAGCAGTTCTTC. It codes for CASLDKAGVYNEQFF.